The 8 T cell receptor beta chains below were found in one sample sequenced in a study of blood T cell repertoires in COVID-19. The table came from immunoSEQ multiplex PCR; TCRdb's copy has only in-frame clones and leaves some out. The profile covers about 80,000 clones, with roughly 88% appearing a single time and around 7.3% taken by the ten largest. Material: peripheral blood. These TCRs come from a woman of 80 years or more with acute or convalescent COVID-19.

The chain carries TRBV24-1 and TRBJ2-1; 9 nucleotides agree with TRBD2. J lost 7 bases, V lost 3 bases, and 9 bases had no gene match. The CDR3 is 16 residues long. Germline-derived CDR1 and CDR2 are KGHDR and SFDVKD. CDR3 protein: CATSDPLAGGGNEQFF. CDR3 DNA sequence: TGTGCCACCAGTGATCCCCTGGCGGGAGGGGGAAATGAGCAGTTCTTC.

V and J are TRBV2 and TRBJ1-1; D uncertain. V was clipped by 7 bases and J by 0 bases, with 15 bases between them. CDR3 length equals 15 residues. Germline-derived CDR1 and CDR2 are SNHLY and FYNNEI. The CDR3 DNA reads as TGTGCCAGCACCCTTAGGAGTCAATTGAACACTGAAGCTTTCTTT. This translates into CASTLRSQLNTEAFF. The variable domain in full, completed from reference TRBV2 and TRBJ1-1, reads EPEVTQTPSHQVTQMGQEVILRCVPISNHLYFYWYRQILGQKVEFLVSFYNNEISEKSEIFDDQFSVERPDGSNFTLKIRSTKLEDSAMYFCASTLRSQLNTEAFFGQGTRLTVV.

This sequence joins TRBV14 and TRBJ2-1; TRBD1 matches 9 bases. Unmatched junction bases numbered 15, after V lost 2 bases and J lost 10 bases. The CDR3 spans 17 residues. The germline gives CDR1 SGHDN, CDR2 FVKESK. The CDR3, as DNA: TGTGCCAGCAGCCAAAACTCTTTGACAGGGGGGCTGGAGGAGCAGTTCTTC. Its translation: CASSQNSLTGGLEEQFF.

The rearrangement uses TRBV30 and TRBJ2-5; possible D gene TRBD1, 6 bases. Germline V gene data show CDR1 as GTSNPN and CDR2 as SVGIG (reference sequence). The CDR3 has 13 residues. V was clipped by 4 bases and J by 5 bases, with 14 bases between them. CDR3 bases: TGTGCCTGGACTCGACAGGCTGCGGAGACCCAGTACTTC. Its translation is CAWTRQAAETQYF.

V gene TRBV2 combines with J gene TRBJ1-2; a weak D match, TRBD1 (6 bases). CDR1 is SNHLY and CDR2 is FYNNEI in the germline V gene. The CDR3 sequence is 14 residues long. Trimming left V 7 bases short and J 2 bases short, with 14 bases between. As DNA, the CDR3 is TGTGCCAGCACGCAGGGGCCTAGGAACTATGGCTACACCTTC. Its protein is CASTQGPRNYGYTF. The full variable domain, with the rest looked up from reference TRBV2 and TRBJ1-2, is EPEVTQTPSHQVTQMGQEVILRCVPISNHLYFYWYRQILGQKVEFLVSFYNNEISEKSEIFDDQFSVERPDGSNFTLKIRSTKLEDSAMYFCASTQGPRNYGYTFGSGTRLTVV.

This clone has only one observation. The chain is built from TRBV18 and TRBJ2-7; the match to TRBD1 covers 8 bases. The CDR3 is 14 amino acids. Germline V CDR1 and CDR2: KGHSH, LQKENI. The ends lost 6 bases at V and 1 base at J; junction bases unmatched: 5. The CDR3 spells CASSRTGLSYEQYF. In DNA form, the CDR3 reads TGTGCCAGCTCCCGGACAGGGCTTTCCTACGAGCAGTACTTC.

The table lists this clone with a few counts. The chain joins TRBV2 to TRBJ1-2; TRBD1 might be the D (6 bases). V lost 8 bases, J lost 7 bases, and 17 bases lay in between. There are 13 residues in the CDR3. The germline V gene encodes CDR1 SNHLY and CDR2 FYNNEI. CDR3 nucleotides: TGTGCCAGCGACCAACAGGGACCCCTTGGCTACACCTTC. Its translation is CASDQQGPLGYTF. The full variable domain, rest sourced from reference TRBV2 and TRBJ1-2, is EPEVTQTPSHQVTQMGQEVILRCVPISNHLYFYWYRQILGQKVEFLVSFYNNEISEKSEIFDDQFSVERPDGSNFTLKIRSTKLEDSAMYFCASDQQGPLGYTFGSGTRLTVV.

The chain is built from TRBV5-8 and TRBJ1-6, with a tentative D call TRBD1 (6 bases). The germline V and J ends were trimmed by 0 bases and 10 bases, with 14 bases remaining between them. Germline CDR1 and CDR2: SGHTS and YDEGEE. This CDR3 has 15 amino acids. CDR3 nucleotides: TGTGCCAGCAGCTTGGAGACAGGCCATTGGTCACCCCTCCACTTT. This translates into CASSLETGHWSPLHF.